Listed here is a single TCR beta chain. Its antigen is unknown. Base qualities are not at hand, and no much larger clone is one base apart. Donors were healthy HIV-negative adults with no recently reported acute infections or vaccinations. Every donor was a Caucasian adult residing in Nashville, Tennessee, USA. Magnetic negative selection was used to enrich CD4+ T cells, after which naive cells were positively selected on CD45RA and the negative fraction became the memory subset. Blood was obtained by leukapheresis, after which PBMCs were separated by Ficoll-Histopaque density gradient centrifugation and cryopreserved in liquid nitrogen vapor phase. Analytical flow cytometry was used to check the purity and quantity of each magnetically sorted T cell population. Genomic DNA was isolated from each sorted fraction and quantified by UV absorbance on a Nanodrop 2000c. The data were taken from a study of shared clonotypes between healthy human individuals (dated by TCRdb to the early 2020s). Study-level background: The cohort included a few men and two women between 18 and 49 years of age. For each donor, CD4 naive and CD4 memory were each given three plates, CD8 naive was given two plates, and CD8 memory was given one plate. The study deeply sequenced blood TCR repertoires of five healthy adults to estimate repertoire size and the extent of clonotype sharing between individuals. Each donor's leukapheresis produced roughly between roughly 0.85 and 10 billion PBMCs. To increase sequencing depth and limit assay-specific biases, different laboratories used diverse techniques to prepare libraries and sequence TCR repertoires.

Using the deep immunoSEQ assay, TCR CDR3 regions were amplified from genomic DNA by multiplex PCR. Extracted genomic DNA from each cell subset was distributed evenly across all wells of several immunoSEQ 96-well plates, and each plate was treated as a replicate. For sorted subsets, each replicate PCR was loaded with approximately 0.2 ug genomic DNA, equivalent to about 30,000 T cell genomes. The purified libraries were quantified using a Qubit 3.0 fluorometer, sized with a Bioanalyzer 2100, and then quantified again using the KAPA Library Quantification kit. A separate single-read 150-cycle Illumina NextSeq 550 flow cell was used to sequence each immunoSEQ 96-well plate. For the original study's pipeline: Because only junctional sequences without quality scores were contained in the immunoSEQ output, filtering matching that applied to full-length reads could not be performed. To assign V/J genes and CDR3, sequences were annotated using PyIR, a Python wrapper for IgBLAST v1.9, with IMGT germline references. Any read was removed if the V/J assignment was weak (E-value above 1e-6), the CDR3 was missing, or the read contained stop codons, out-of-frame junctions, or ambiguous translated residues. V3J clonotypes were defined as sequences sharing the same inferred V gene, J gene, and CDR3 amino acid sequence. The percentage overlap between two repertoires was calculated by dividing the number of shared unique clonotypes by the size of the smaller repertoire. Richness of each repertoire was evaluated using RTK rarefaction, the Chao1 estimator, and Recon v2.1 estimates of unobserved clonotypes. Generation probabilities were computed with OLGA for all TCRbeta clonotypes obtained by the gDNA method from a few donors. Entries here come from immuneACCESS through TCRdb and include only in-frame sequences with V and J called. Some clones fail to appear in such tables; in the studies checked, an unresolved V gene covers under half of the shortfall, and the cause of the remainder is unknown. V, J and clone size are taken as reported in that table, and D and trimming were inferred from the DNA itself. The sample contains 2 million to 2.5 million clones, less than 95% of them found a single time. The ten largest clonotypes hold about 0.36% of the sample.

Results and caveats for the whole study, not just this receptor: Sharing across several donors was observed for around 5% of naive CD4, 3% to 3.5% of naive CD8, about 2.5% of memory CD4, and over 0.3% of memory CD8 clonotypes. Because the study included a small number of donors, the genetic and exposure-history diversity represented was limited. Based on pairwise subsampling, the degree of clonotype sharing among donors was expected to be affected by sequencing depth. Even with the large sequencing depth, rarefaction of the sorted-subset datasets indicated that sequencing was incomplete. Clonotypes shared by all four sorted-subset donors showed higher generation probabilities than non-shared clonotypes. Sampling was limited to blood, and TCR repertoires in tissue likely differ from TCR repertoires in blood. Larger estimated clonotype richness was generally found for naive subsets than for memory subsets.

The clonotype comes from a man aged 18 to 29 in good health. Some clones in this sample may be carry-over from other donors' samples. The sequencing input was naive CD4+ T cells from PBMCs. This specimen's cell subset or site label, per the study, means: CD45RA+ positively selected.

The DNA sequence reads TGTGCCATCAGGGAAGGACAGGGGGCAAGAGATACGCAGTATTTT. Protein translation: CAIREGQGARDTQYF. In this chain, TRBV10-3 is recombined with TRBJ2-3; TRBD1 matches 11 bases in the middle. Inclusive of the bounding cysteine and phenylalanine, the CDR3 is 15 residues long. Only CDR3 DNA is held: 45 bases, read in frame from base 1. Unmatched junction bases come to 7, with V trimmed by 6 bases and J by 5 bases. Taken from the germline V gene, the CDR1 and CDR2 loops are ENHRY and SYGVKD.